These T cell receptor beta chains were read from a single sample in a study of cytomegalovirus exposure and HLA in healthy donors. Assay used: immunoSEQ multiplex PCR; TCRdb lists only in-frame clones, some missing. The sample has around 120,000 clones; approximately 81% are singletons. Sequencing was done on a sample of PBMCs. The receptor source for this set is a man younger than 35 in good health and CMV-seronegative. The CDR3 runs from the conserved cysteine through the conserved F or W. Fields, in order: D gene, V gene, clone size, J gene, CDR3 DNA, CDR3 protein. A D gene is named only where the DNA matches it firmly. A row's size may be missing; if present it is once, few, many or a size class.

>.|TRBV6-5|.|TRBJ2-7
TGTGCCAGCAGTTACCAGGCCACCTACGAGCAGTACTTC
CASSYQATYEQYF
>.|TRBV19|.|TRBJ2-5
TGTGCCAGTAGTATGGGAGGCAACCAGTACTTC
CASSMGGNQYF
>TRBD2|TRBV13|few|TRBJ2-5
TGTGCCAGCAGTTTACTAGCGAGACAAGAGACCCAGTACTTC
CASSLLARQETQYF
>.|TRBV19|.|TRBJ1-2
TGTGCCAGTAGTGAGAGACGGACAGTTCGGATCTATGGCTACACCTTC
CASSERRTVRIYGYTF
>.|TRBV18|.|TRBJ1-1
TGTGCCAGCTCACCCTGGGTGGGGCTTGACACTGAAGCTTTCTTT
CASSPWVGLDTEAFF
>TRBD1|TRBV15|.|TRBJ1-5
TGTGCCACCAGCAGACCGGGACAGGGATACAATCAGCCCCAGCATTTT
CATSRPGQGYNQPQHF
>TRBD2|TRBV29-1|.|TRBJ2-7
TGCAGCGTTGTGGGGGGGACCACCTACGAGCAGTACTTC
CSVVGGTTYEQYF
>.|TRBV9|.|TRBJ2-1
TGTGCCAGCAGCCCCCGGAAGGGGGGGAACTACAATGAGCAGTTCTTC
CASSPRKGGNYNEQFF
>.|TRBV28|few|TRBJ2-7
TGTGCCACTCGGGACACTTCCTACGAGCAGTACTTC
CATRDTSYEQYF
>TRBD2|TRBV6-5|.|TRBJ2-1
TGTGCCAGCAGTTACCTAGCGGGGGGGCTTTGGAATGAGCAGTTCTTC
CASSYLAGGLWNEQFF
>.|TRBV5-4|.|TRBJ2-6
TGTGCCAGCAGCCCGGCCACGGGATCTGGGGCCAACGTCCTGACTTTC
CASSPATGSGANVLTF
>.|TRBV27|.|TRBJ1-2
TGTGCCAGCAGTTTATTGGACAGTAACTATGGCTACACCTTC
CASSLLDSNYGYTF
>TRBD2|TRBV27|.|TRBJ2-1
TGTGCCAGCAGTTCCTCTAGCGGGGGGAACTACAATGAGCAGTTCTTC
CASSSSSGGNYNEQFF
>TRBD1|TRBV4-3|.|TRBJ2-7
TGCGCCAGCAGCCAAGATGACAGGGGCTACGAGCAGTACTTC
CASSQDDRGYEQYF
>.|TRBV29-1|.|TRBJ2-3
TGCAGCGTTGATTTAGCAAGCACAGATACGCAGTATTTT
CSVDLASTDTQYF
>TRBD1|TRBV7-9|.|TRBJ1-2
TGTGCCAGCAGCTTCTTTTCTGGACAGGGCCTTGGCTACACCTTC
CASSFFSGQGLGYTF
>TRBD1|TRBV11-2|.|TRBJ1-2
TGTGCCAGCAGCTTAGACCCCGGGACAGGGGATGGCTACACCTTC
CASSLDPGTGDGYTF
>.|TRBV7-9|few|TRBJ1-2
TGTGCCAGCAGCTTAGGGATAGGACAGACTCGCGGCTACACCTTC
CASSLGIGQTRGYTF
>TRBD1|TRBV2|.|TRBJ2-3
TGTGCCACCCAGACAGGGGGCTACACAGATACGCAGTATTTT
CATQTGGYTDTQYF
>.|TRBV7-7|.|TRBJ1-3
TGTGCTGTCGAGGGCTCTGGAAACACCATATATTTT
CAVEGSGNTIYF
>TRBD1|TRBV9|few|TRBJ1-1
TGTGCCAGCAGCTACGAGACAGGGCGGAACACTGAAGCTTTCTTT
CASSYETGRNTEAFF
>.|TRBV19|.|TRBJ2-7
TGTGCCAGTAGTATACGGGGGTACGAGCAGTACTTC
CASSIRGYEQYF
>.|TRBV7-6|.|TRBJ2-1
TGTGCCAGCAGCCCCCTCAGGAATGAGCAGTTCTTC
CASSPLRNEQFF
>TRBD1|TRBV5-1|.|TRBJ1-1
TGCGCCAGCAGCTTGGCCCCCGGACAGGGGGTCGAAGCTTTCTTT
CASSLAPGQGVEAFF
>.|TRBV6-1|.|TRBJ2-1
TGTGCCAGCAGTACGACAGATTACAATGAGCAGTTCTTC
CASSTTDYNEQFF
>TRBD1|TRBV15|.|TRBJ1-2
TGTGCCACCAGCAGAGATAGGACAGGTTTCTATGGCTACACCTTC
CATSRDRTGFYGYTF
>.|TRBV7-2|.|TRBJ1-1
TGTGCCACCCCATCGGGGGGCATTAGCACTGAAGCTTTCTTT
CATPSGGISTEAFF
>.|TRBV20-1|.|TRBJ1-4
TGCAGTGCACGGACAGCCCAGACCCTGTTTTTT
CSARTAQTLFF
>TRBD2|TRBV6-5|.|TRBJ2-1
TGTGCCAGCAGTCCAACTAGCGGGGGCTACAATGAGCAGTTCTTC
CASSPTSGGYNEQFF
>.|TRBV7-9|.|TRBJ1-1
TGTGCCAGCAGCTTAGTTCAAAGCGGACAGTCAATAGTAGCTTTCTTT
CASSLVQSGQSIVAFF
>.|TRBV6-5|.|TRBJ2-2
TGTGCCAGCAGTTGGACAGCGCTGAACACCGGGGAGCTGTTTTTT
CASSWTALNTGELFF
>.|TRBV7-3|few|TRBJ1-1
TGTGCCAGCAGCCTCATCAGGGGCGTGAACACTGAAGCTTTCTTT
CASSLIRGVNTEAFF
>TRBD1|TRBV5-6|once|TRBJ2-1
TGTGCCAGCAGCTTGGGGGACAGGGGGCCCAACAATGAGCAGTTCTTC
CASSLGDRGPNNEQFF
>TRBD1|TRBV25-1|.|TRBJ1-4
TGTGCCAGCAGTGTCCCCGGGACAGGGCCTAGCCGGGGCGAAAAACTGTTTTTT
CASSVPGTGPSRGEKLFF
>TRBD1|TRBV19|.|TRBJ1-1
TGTGCCAGCCGAACCTACAGGGGGCAAACTGAAGCTTTCTTT
CASRTYRGQTEAFF
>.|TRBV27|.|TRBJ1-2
TGTGCCAGCAGAGGGGGACCATCTGGCTACACCTTC
CASRGGPSGYTF
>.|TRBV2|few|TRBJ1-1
TGTGCCAGTTTGGGGGGGTTGAACACTGAAGCTTTCTTT
CASLGGLNTEAFF
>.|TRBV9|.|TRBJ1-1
TGTGCCAGCAGCCCAAGCGGGATCACTGAAGCTTTCTTT
CASSPSGITEAFF
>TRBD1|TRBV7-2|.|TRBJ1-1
TGTGCCAGCAGCTTACTAGTGACAGGGGGCATAATGAACACTGAAGCTTTCTTT
CASSLLVTGGIMNTEAFF
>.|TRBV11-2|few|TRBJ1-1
TGTGCCAGCAGCTTAGTGACAATAGAAGCTTTCTTT
CASSLVTIEAFF
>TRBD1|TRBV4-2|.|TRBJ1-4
TGTGCCAGCAGCCAAGGACAGGGTGGTGAAAAACTGTTTTTT
CASSQGQGGEKLFF
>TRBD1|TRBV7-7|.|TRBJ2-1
TGTGCCAGCAGCTTAGCCGGGACAGGGGCCCCCAATGAGCAGTTCTTC
CASSLAGTGAPNEQFF
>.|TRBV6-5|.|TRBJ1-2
TGTGCCAGCAGTTACCAGGGTGTCAACTATGGCTACACCTTC
CASSYQGVNYGYTF
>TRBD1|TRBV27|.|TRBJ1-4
TGTGCCAGCAGTCCATACCGGGACAGAGCGAATGAAAAACTGTTTTTT
CASSPYRDRANEKLFF
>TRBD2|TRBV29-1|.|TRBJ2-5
TGCAGCGTTGTCCTAGCGGCGATGTACCAAGAGACCCAGTACTTC
CSVVLAAMYQETQYF
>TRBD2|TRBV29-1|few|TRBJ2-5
TGCAGCGTTGAGGGAGGCGGGTCTAGCGGGGTGGAGACCCAGTACTTC
CSVEGGGSSGVETQYF
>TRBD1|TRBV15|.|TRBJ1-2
TGTGCCACCAGCAGAGGAAGGGCCGGGACAGGGAGTGGCTACACCTTC
CATSRGRAGTGSGYTF
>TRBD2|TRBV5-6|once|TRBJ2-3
TGTGCCAGCAGCTTGGGACTAGCGGGGTCAGATACGCAGTATTTT
CASSLGLAGSDTQYF
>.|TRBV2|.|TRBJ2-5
TGTGCCAGCAGCCCACGTCAGTGGTACCAAGAGACCCAGTACTTC
CASSPRQWYQETQYF
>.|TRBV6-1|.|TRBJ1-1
TGTGCCAGCAGGGGTTTCGGAGACACTGAAGCTTTCTTT
CASRGFGDTEAFF
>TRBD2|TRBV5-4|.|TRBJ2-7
TGTGCCAGCAGCTTGGCGGGGGGGAAGTCCTACGAGCAGTACTTC
CASSLAGGKSYEQYF
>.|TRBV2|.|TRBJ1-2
TGTGCCAGCAGTGGATTGAGGGCCTCGGATGGCTACACCTTC
CASSGLRASDGYTF
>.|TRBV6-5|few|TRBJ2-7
TGTGCCAGCAGTTACTCGGGCACCAAATCCTACGAGCAGTACTTC
CASSYSGTKSYEQYF
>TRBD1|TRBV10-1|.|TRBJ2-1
TGCGCCAGCAGCGTGACAGGGGCCTACAATGAGCAGTTCTTC
CASSVTGAYNEQFF
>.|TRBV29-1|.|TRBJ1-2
TGCAGCGTTGTTGGAGGATCCTTGGGCTACACCTTC
CSVVGGSLGYTF
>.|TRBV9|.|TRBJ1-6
TGTGCCAGCAGCGTAGCTGATTCACCCCTCCACTTT
CASSVADSPLHF
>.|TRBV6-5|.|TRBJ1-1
TGTGCCAGCAGTTCCCCGGGTTCTGAAGCTTTCTTT
CASSSPGSEAFF
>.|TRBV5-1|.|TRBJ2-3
TGCGCCAGCAGCATGCCGGGAAACCTGTGGGATACGCAGTATTTT
CASSMPGNLWDTQYF
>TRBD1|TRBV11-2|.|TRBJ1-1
TGTGCCAGCAGCCAGACACAGGGGGGGAACACTGAAGCTTTCTTT
CASSQTQGGNTEAFF
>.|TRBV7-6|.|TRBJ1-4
TGTGCCAGCAGCTTAGTCCCAGGGTCGACTAATGAAAAACTGTTTTTT
CASSLVPGSTNEKLFF